What follows describes a single T cell receptor beta chain. There are a few counts of this clonotype. Its antigen target is currently unknown. No base qualities exist here, and no much larger clone lies one base off it. The germline V end is reduced by 5 bases and the J end by 7 bases; junction bases left unmatched: 6. CDR1 and CDR2, per the germline V gene, are MNHEY and SVGEGT. Inclusive of the bounding cysteine and phenylalanine, the CDR3 is 16 residues long. The DNA shown is the 48-base CDR3, in frame from base 1. Sequencing was carried out with an Illumina NovaSeq 6000. TCR cDNA was synthesized by 5'RACE template switching, which introduced a universal primer site and unique molecular identifiers. Priming for cDNA synthesis came from both the TCR alpha and TCR beta constant segments. Library amplification involved two PCR steps, and the second step added sample barcodes and sequencing adapters. Sequencing of libraries was performed on Illumina HiSeq 2500 (2x100 bp) or NovaSeq (2x150 bp). In the authors' own workflow: Demultiplexing of reads and collapsing into UMI consensus sequences were performed with MIGEC, and V(D)J alignment was carried out with MiXCR. Vaccine-responding clonotypes were identified with edgeR using replicate PBMC samples, with FDR below 0.01 and a log2 fold change above 5 up to day 15 being required. Each bulk clonotype received a CD4 or CD8 identity based on whether the sequenced CD4 or CD8 repertoire contained that clonotype at higher abundance. Using fastp trimming at Q25 and MiXCR clonotype assembly, TCRdb reanalyzed the public sequencing data and kept in-frame beta chains. Identical CDR3 proteins give one entry, which carries the most common genes and DNA. The V and J calls follow TCRdb's processing rather than the paper's. The sample table holds about 340,000 distinct CDR3 sequences, of which 3.5% to 4.5% were seen once. Roughly a quarter of the sample belongs to the ten largest clones.

The data were taken from a study of T cells after yellow fever vaccination (dated by TCRdb to the late 2010s). For context, the study as a whole: Libraries from fractions with low cell numbers were prepared with the SMART-Seq v4 Ultra Low Input RNA kit. To follow T-cell clones before and after primary and booster YFV17D yellow fever vaccination, bulk TCR alpha and beta repertoires were sequenced over time. Two healthy male donors, one aged 18 to 29 and one aged 30 to 40 years, were included in the cohort. Blood was drawn at multiple timepoints before and after primary and secondary immunization, with bulk PBMC replicates and cell subsets isolated. Broad study findings and their caveats: Because only a couple of donors were included in the study, the extent to which the findings can be generalized is limited. After the booster, most clones that had expanded after primary vaccination were detected again (around 96% of CD4 and 88% of CD8), suggesting broad maintenance of memory. Computational filtering was needed because FACS-sorted repertoires could contain abundant contaminating clonotypes from the bulk population. The secondary T-cell response was found to be weaker but faster than the primary response, with a peak reached on day 5 rather than on day 15. A small share of clonotypes occurred in both CD4 and CD8 compartments, likely arising from convergent recombination.

The sample's treatment or condition label is to be understood as: live attenuated yellow fever vaccine strain. At every blood-draw timepoint, two biological replicates of bulk PBMCs were collected. PBMCs were isolated from peripheral blood using a standard Ficoll-Paque protocol. TriZol was used to extract RNA from bulk PBMCs, from CD4 and CD8 fractions, and from dextramer-positive and dextramer-negative fractions. The chain couples TRBV6-2 or TRBV6-3 to TRBJ2-1, with TRBD2 identical over 15 junction bases. The source of this sequence is a man younger than 30 who received the YFV17D yellow fever vaccine. The input for sequencing was PBMCs, taken 5 days after the yellow fever booster vaccination. The nucleotides are TGTGCCAGCAGTACCCGGACTAGCGGGGGGGGGAATGAGCAGTTCTTC. Its translation reads: CASSTRTSGGGNEQFF.